The clone carrying this T cell receptor beta chain came up a few times. Its matching antigen is unknown. These data come from a study of T-cell memory formation after mild COVID-19. Findings of the study overall: That cross-reactive memory joined was suggested by some responding clones appearing in pre-infection memory. Whereas later expanders leaned CD4+, clones contracting day 15 to 85 showed a balanced CD4/CD8 makeup. Contracting CD4+ clones lay largely in CM and EM, with CD8+ ones residing in EMRA.

Constant-segment primers were used for 5'RACE, and the resulting TCR alpha and TCR beta cDNA libraries carried sample barcodes and UMIs. In TCRdb, the 5' RACE reads were re-called with MiXCR into one record per CDR3 protein. The table has 550,000 to 650,000 distinct CDR3 sequences, 17% seen once. Germline V CDR1 and CDR2: SEHNR, FQNEAQ (reference sequence). The CDR3 is 15 amino acids. Deletions cut 1 base from V and 1 base from J, with 10 bases between. This TCR was recovered from an adult woman who had mild COVID-19 (a few samples of this study predate the infection). Cell type and time point are not known. The J gene is TRBJ1-1, the V gene TRBV7-9, with D unresolved. The sequenced sample consisted of PBMCs or a T cell subset sorted from them (not recorded which). The CDR3 protein is CASSLVQDPNTEAFF. CDR3 in DNA: TGTGCCAGCAGCTTAGTTCAGGACCCGAACACTGAAGCTTTCTTT.